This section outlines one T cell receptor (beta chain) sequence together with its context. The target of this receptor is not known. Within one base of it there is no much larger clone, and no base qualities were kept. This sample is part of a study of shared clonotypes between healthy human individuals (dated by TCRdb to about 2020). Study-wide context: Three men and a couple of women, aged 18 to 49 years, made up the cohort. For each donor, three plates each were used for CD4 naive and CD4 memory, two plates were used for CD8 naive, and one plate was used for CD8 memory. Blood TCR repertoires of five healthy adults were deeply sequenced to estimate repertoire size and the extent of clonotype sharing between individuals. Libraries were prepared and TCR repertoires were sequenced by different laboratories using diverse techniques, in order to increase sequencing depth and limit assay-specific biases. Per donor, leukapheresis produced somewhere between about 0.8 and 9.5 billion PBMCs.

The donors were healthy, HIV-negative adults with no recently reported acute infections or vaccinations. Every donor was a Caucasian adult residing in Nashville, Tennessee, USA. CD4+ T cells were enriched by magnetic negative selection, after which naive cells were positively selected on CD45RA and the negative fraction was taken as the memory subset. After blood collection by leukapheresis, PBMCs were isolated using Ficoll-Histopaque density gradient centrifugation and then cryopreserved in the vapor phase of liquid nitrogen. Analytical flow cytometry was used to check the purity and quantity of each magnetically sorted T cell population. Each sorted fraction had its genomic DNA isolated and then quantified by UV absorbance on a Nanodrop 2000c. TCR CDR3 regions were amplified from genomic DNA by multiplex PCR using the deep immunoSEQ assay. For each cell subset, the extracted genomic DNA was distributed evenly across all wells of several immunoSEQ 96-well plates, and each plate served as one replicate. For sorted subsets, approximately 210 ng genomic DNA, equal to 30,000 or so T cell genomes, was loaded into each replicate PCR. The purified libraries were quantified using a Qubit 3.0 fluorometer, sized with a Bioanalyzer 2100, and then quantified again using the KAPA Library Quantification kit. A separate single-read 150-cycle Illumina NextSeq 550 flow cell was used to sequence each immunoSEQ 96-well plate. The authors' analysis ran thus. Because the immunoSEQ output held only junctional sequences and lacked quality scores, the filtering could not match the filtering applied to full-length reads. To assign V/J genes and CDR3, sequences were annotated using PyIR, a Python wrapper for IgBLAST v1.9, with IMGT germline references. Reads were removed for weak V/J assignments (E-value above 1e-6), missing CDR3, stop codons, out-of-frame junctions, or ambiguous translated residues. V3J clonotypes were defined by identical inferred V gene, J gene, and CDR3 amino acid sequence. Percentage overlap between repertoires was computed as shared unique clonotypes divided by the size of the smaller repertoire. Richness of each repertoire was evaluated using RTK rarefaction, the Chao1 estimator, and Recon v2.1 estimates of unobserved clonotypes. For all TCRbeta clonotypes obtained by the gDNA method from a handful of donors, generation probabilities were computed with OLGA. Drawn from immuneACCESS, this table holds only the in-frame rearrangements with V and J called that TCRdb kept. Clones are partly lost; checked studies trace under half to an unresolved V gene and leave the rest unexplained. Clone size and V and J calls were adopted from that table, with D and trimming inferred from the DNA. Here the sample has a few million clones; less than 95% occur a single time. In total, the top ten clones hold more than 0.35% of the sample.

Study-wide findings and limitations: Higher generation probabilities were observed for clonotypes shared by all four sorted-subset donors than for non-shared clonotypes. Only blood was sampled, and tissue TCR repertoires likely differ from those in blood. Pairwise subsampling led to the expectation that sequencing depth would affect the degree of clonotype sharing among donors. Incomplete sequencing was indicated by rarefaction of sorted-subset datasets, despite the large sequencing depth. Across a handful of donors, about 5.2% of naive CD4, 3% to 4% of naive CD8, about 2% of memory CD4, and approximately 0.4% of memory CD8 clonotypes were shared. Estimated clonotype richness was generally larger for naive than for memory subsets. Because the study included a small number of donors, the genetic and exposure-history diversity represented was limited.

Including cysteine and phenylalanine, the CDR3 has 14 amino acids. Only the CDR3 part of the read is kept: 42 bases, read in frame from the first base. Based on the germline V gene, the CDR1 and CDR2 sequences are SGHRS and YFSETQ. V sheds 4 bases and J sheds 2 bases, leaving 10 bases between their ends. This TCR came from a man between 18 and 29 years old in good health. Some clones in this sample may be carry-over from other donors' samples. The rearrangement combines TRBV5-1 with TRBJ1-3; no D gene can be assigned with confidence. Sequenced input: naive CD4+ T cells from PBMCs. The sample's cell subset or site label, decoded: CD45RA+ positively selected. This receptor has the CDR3 CASSPGDPGNTIYF. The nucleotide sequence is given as TGCGCCAGCAGCCCGGGAGATCCTGGAAACACCATATATTTT.